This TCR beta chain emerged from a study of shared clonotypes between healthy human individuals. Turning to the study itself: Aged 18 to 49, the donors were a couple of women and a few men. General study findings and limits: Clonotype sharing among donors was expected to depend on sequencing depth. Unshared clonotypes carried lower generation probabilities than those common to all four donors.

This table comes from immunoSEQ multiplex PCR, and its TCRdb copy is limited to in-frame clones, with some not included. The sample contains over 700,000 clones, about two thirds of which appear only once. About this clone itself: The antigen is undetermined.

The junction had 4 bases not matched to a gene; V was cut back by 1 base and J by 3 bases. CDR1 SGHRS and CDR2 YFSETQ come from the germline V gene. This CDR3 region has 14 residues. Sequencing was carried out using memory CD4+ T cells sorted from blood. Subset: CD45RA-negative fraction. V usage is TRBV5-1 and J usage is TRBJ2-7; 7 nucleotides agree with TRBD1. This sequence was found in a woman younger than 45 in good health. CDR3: CASSLLPGGYEQYF. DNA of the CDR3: TGCGCCAGCAGCTTGCTCCCAGGGGGCTACGAGCAGTACTTC.